This is a list of T cell receptor beta chains from one sample in a study of T cells in localized non-small cell lung cancer. Method: immunoSEQ multiplex PCR; TCRdb's copy keeps in-frame clones and lacks some. The data show roughly 66,000 clones, with about nine tenths seen just once and approximately 2% held by the top ten. The sample was peripheral blood, taken before any cancer treatment. All receptors derive from a woman between 40 and 69 years old with stage I lung adenocarcinoma. The CDR3 runs from the conserved cysteine through the conserved F or W. Each record gives: J gene, D gene, V gene, clone size, CDR3 DNA, CDR3 protein. A D gene is named only where the DNA matches it firmly. The size entry is marked missing in some rows and otherwise reads once, few, many or a size class.

j_gene: TRBJ2-3
d_gene: TRBD2
v_gene: TRBV28
abundance: .
CDR3nt: TGTGCCAGCAGTCCCCGCGGGAGCGCAGATACGCAGTATTTT
CDR3aa: CASSPRGSADTQYF

j_gene: TRBJ2-7
d_gene: TRBD2
v_gene: TRBV7-9
abundance: .
CDR3nt: TGTGCCAGCAGCTTACGGGGACTAAACTACGAGCAGTACTTC
CDR3aa: CASSLRGLNYEQYF

j_gene: TRBJ2-5
d_gene: .
v_gene: TRBV11-1
abundance: medium-sized
CDR3nt: TGTGCCAGCAGCTTAGCCGCGGGGACCCAGTACTTC
CDR3aa: CASSLAAGTQYF

j_gene: TRBJ2-7
d_gene: TRBD2
v_gene: TRBV6-5
abundance: .
CDR3nt: TGTGCCAGCGGTGTTAGCGGGAAACTTGGGTACGAGCAGTACTTC
CDR3aa: CASGVSGKLGYEQYF

j_gene: TRBJ1-1
d_gene: .
v_gene: TRBV19
abundance: .
CDR3nt: TGTGCCAGTAGTCGGACCAGTCTGAACACTGAAGCTTTCTTT
CDR3aa: CASSRTSLNTEAFF

j_gene: TRBJ1-2
d_gene: .
v_gene: TRBV27
abundance: .
CDR3nt: TGTGCCAGCAGTTCCCCGCGGGGCTATGGCTACACCTTC
CDR3aa: CASSSPRGYGYTF

j_gene: TRBJ1-1
d_gene: TRBD1
v_gene: TRBV5-5
abundance: .
CDR3nt: TGTGCCAGCGGCAAAAGACAGGGGGAAGGAGACACTGAAGCTTTCTTT
CDR3aa: CASGKRQGEGDTEAFF

j_gene: TRBJ1-1
d_gene: .
v_gene: TRBV6-6
abundance: .
CDR3nt: TGTGCCAGCAGTTACTCTTTGGCGGATAACCCTGAAGCTTTCTTT
CDR3aa: CASSYSLADNPEAFF

j_gene: TRBJ2-1
d_gene: TRBD2
v_gene: TRBV13
abundance: once
CDR3nt: TGTGCCAGCAGGCCGCGGGGGGCTAACTACAATGAGCAGTTCTTC
CDR3aa: CASRPRGANYNEQFF

j_gene: TRBJ1-5
d_gene: .
v_gene: TRBV28
abundance: once
CDR3nt: TGTGCCAGCACCTTGGGTTATCCGCGACAGATTGGACAGCCCCAGCATTTT
CDR3aa: CASTLGYPRQIGQPQHF

j_gene: TRBJ1-1
d_gene: .
v_gene: TRBV7-9
abundance: .
CDR3nt: TGTGCCAGCAGCTACTCGGACGGGGTCAACACTGAAGCTTTCTTT
CDR3aa: CASSYSDGVNTEAFF

j_gene: TRBJ2-7
d_gene: TRBD1
v_gene: TRBV5-1
abundance: .
CDR3nt: TGCGCCAGCAGCGCCCGGGGCGGGGACAGGGGATACTACGAGCAGTACTTC
CDR3aa: CASSARGGDRGYYEQYF

j_gene: TRBJ1-4
d_gene: TRBD1
v_gene: TRBV7-2
abundance: .
CDR3nt: TGTGCCAGCAGCCGACAGGGGGCAAAGGAAAAACTGTTTTTT
CDR3aa: CASSRQGAKEKLFF

j_gene: TRBJ2-3
d_gene: TRBD2
v_gene: TRBV15
abundance: .
CDR3nt: TGTGCCACCAGCAGGGGATGGGGGGAGGGAAGCACAGATACGCAGTATTTT
CDR3aa: CATSRGWGEGSTDTQYF

j_gene: TRBJ2-7
d_gene: .
v_gene: TRBV7-9
abundance: once
CDR3nt: TGTGCCAGCAGCTTACACGAACGGAGCTACGAGCAGTACTTC
CDR3aa: CASSLHERSYEQYF

j_gene: TRBJ1-6
d_gene: .
v_gene: TRBV18
abundance: .
CDR3nt: TGTGCCAGCTCACCCTCCGGGACACTTAATAATTCACCCCTCCACTTT
CDR3aa: CASSPSGTLNNSPLHF

j_gene: TRBJ1-1
d_gene: TRBD1
v_gene: TRBV7-2
abundance: .
CDR3nt: TGTGCCAGCAGCAGATGGGAGACAGGGGTGAACACTGAAGCTTTCTTT
CDR3aa: CASSRWETGVNTEAFF

j_gene: TRBJ1-5
d_gene: .
v_gene: TRBV28
abundance: .
CDR3nt: TGTGCCAGCAGTCGCACTGCCGCGGGGGGCGTTCAGCCCCAGCATTTT
CDR3aa: CASSRTAAGGVQPQHF

j_gene: TRBJ2-3
d_gene: .
v_gene: TRBV7-9
abundance: .
CDR3nt: TGTGCCAGCAGCTTATCCCCCTCCGCGCCCGGTACGCAGTATTTT
CDR3aa: CASSLSPSAPGTQYF

j_gene: TRBJ2-7
d_gene: .
v_gene: TRBV5-4
abundance: .
CDR3nt: TGTGCCAATCGAGGGAATGAATCCTACGAGCAGTACTTC
CDR3aa: CANRGNESYEQYF

j_gene: TRBJ1-1
d_gene: TRBD1
v_gene: TRBV5-5
abundance: once
CDR3nt: TGTGCCAGCAGCCGGGGACAGGGACGGAACACTGAAGCTTTCTTT
CDR3aa: CASSRGQGRNTEAFF

j_gene: TRBJ2-7
d_gene: TRBD1
v_gene: TRBV6-6
abundance: .
CDR3nt: TGTGCCAGCAGTCTCCTCCCGGGACAGGAACTCTACGAGCAGTACTTC
CDR3aa: CASSLLPGQELYEQYF

j_gene: TRBJ2-1
d_gene: TRBD1
v_gene: TRBV5-1
abundance: .
CDR3nt: TGCGCCAGCAGCTTGGCCAAAACTAGGACAGGAGCCAATGAGCAGTTCTTC
CDR3aa: CASSLAKTRTGANEQFF

j_gene: TRBJ1-2
d_gene: .
v_gene: TRBV2
abundance: .
CDR3nt: TGTGCCAGCAGTTATATAACGGCTAACTATGGCTACACCTTC
CDR3aa: CASSYITANYGYTF

j_gene: TRBJ1-2
d_gene: TRBD1
v_gene: TRBV15
abundance: once
CDR3nt: TGTGCCACCAGCAGAGATGGGGACAGGGCATATGGCTACACCTTC
CDR3aa: CATSRDGDRAYGYTF

j_gene: TRBJ2-7
d_gene: TRBD2
v_gene: TRBV13
abundance: .
CDR3nt: TGTGCCAGCAGCTCAGCGGGAGGCTCCTATAAAATAGCTTCCTACGAGCAGTACTTC
CDR3aa: CASSSAGGSYKIASYEQYF

j_gene: TRBJ2-6
d_gene: .
v_gene: TRBV2
abundance: .
CDR3nt: TGTGCCAGCAGACACCCTTCGGACTTAACTGGGGCCAACGTCCTGACTTTC
CDR3aa: CASRHPSDLTGANVLTF

j_gene: TRBJ2-5
d_gene: .
v_gene: TRBV7-7
abundance: .
CDR3nt: TGTGCCAGCAGCATTGATCCAGGGTTCGAGACCCAGTACTTC
CDR3aa: CASSIDPGFETQYF

j_gene: TRBJ2-7
d_gene: TRBD2
v_gene: TRBV19
abundance: .
CDR3nt: TGTGCCAGTAGTCCCACGGGACAGCTGACTAGCGGGAGGGCCCCGCAGTACTTC
CDR3aa: CASSPTGQLTSGRAPQYF

j_gene: TRBJ2-3
d_gene: .
v_gene: TRBV7-9
abundance: .
CDR3nt: TGTGCCAGCAGCTCGGGACTTCCGAAGGATACGCAGTATTTT
CDR3aa: CASSSGLPKDTQYF

j_gene: TRBJ2-7
d_gene: .
v_gene: TRBV6-1
abundance: .
CDR3nt: TGTGCCAGCAGTGAATACTACGAGCAGTACTTC
CDR3aa: CASSEYYEQYF

j_gene: TRBJ1-2
d_gene: .
v_gene: TRBV4-3
abundance: .
CDR3nt: TGCGCCAGCAGCCAAGAAGGGACTCTTGGCTACACCTTC
CDR3aa: CASSQEGTLGYTF

j_gene: TRBJ1-4
d_gene: .
v_gene: TRBV10-1
abundance: few
CDR3nt: TGCGCCAGCAACCGTCAGGGCTCCACCGAAAAACTGTTTTTT
CDR3aa: CASNRQGSTEKLFF

j_gene: TRBJ1-1
d_gene: TRBD1
v_gene: TRBV5-6
abundance: .
CDR3nt: TGTGCCAGCAGCTCCGGGACAGTCACATGGAACACTGAAGCTTTCTTT
CDR3aa: CASSSGTVTWNTEAFF

j_gene: TRBJ2-2
d_gene: TRBD2
v_gene: TRBV11-2
abundance: .
CDR3nt: TGTGCCAGCAGCCACGAAGCGGGAGGGCCGGTCGGGGAGCTGTTTTTT
CDR3aa: CASSHEAGGPVGELFF

j_gene: TRBJ2-1
d_gene: TRBD2
v_gene: TRBV30
abundance: .
CDR3nt: TGTGCCTGGAGTCCGCGACTAGCGGGAGATCGCGTGCAGTTCTTC
CDR3aa: CAWSPRLAGDRVQFF

j_gene: TRBJ1-4
d_gene: TRBD1
v_gene: TRBV28
abundance: once
CDR3nt: TGTGCCAGCAGTCCAAACGGACAGGGAGAAGTTCGGAATGAAAAACTGTTTTTT
CDR3aa: CASSPNGQGEVRNEKLFF

j_gene: TRBJ2-7
d_gene: .
v_gene: TRBV7-9
abundance: .
CDR3nt: TGTGCCAGCAGCCCCGGGGCAGGAGGGATCTACGAGCAGTACTTC
CDR3aa: CASSPGAGGIYEQYF

j_gene: TRBJ1-2
d_gene: .
v_gene: TRBV6-6
abundance: .
CDR3nt: TGTGCCAGCAGTCAACCGGGACGTATGGGGGGCTACACCTTC
CDR3aa: CASSQPGRMGGYTF

j_gene: TRBJ2-5
d_gene: TRBD2
v_gene: TRBV7-3
abundance: .
CDR3nt: TGTGCCAGCAGCCCAGCCGGGACTAGCGGGAGGGGTAGCCAAGAGACCCAGTACTTC
CDR3aa: CASSPAGTSGRGSQETQYF

j_gene: TRBJ1-4
d_gene: .
v_gene: TRBV6-5
abundance: .
CDR3nt: TGTGCCAGCAGTTACTCGTTTCTTCGCACTAATGAAAAACTGTTTTTT
CDR3aa: CASSYSFLRTNEKLFF

j_gene: TRBJ2-2
d_gene: .
v_gene: TRBV5-1
abundance: .
CDR3nt: TGCGCCAGCAGGAGCGGGCCAAACACCGGGGAGCTGTTTTTT
CDR3aa: CASRSGPNTGELFF

j_gene: TRBJ2-5
d_gene: TRBD2
v_gene: TRBV7-2
abundance: .
CDR3nt: TGTGCCAGCCGTGCCGGGGGGGGAGAGACCCAGTACTTC
CDR3aa: CASRAGGGETQYF

j_gene: TRBJ1-3
d_gene: .
v_gene: TRBV19
abundance: .
CDR3nt: TGTGCCAGTAGTACCCGCTCTGGAAACACCATATATTTT
CDR3aa: CASSTRSGNTIYF

j_gene: TRBJ2-7
d_gene: .
v_gene: TRBV27
abundance: .
CDR3nt: TGTGCCAGTCGTAGCCCGGTCTTGGACGAGCAGTACTTC
CDR3aa: CASRSPVLDEQYF

j_gene: TRBJ2-1
d_gene: .
v_gene: TRBV10-1
abundance: .
CDR3nt: TGCGCCAGCAGTACCTCGAGCGGTCAGCAGTTCTTC
CDR3aa: CASSTSSGQQFF

j_gene: TRBJ2-1
d_gene: .
v_gene: TRBV19
abundance: .
CDR3nt: TGTGCCAGTAGTAGGGCTAGCGATTACAATGAGCAGTTCTTC
CDR3aa: CASSRASDYNEQFF

j_gene: TRBJ1-4
d_gene: TRBD1
v_gene: TRBV29-1
abundance: .
CDR3nt: TGCAGCGTGAGCCTGGGACAGACTACCGCAACTAATGAAAAACTGTTTTTT
CDR3aa: CSVSLGQTTATNEKLFF

j_gene: TRBJ2-1
d_gene: TRBD1
v_gene: TRBV19
abundance: .
CDR3nt: TGTGCCAGTAGTACCTCTCCCGGGACAGGGGTGTTCTTC
CDR3aa: CASSTSPGTGVFF

j_gene: TRBJ2-1
d_gene: .
v_gene: TRBV6-1
abundance: .
CDR3nt: TGTGCCAGCAGTGAAGTCGAACGGTTCTCCTACAATGAGCAGTTCTTC
CDR3aa: CASSEVERFSYNEQFF

j_gene: TRBJ1-5
d_gene: TRBD1
v_gene: TRBV25-1
abundance: .
CDR3nt: TGTGCCAGCAGTGCGGGGACAGATAATCAGCCCCAGCATTTT
CDR3aa: CASSAGTDNQPQHF

j_gene: TRBJ2-5
d_gene: TRBD1
v_gene: TRBV6-6
abundance: .
CDR3nt: TGTGCCAGCAGTTACGGGAACAGGGGGCCCAAAGAGACCCAGTACTTC
CDR3aa: CASSYGNRGPKETQYF

j_gene: TRBJ2-7
d_gene: TRBD2
v_gene: TRBV6-5
abundance: .
CDR3nt: TGTGCCAGCAGTTACTCGGCGGGAGGGCCGTACGAGCAGTACTTC
CDR3aa: CASSYSAGGPYEQYF

j_gene: TRBJ1-1
d_gene: TRBD1
v_gene: TRBV6-6
abundance: .
CDR3nt: TGTGCCAGCGGACAGGGGATGGAGACTGAAGCTTTCTTT
CDR3aa: CASGQGMETEAFF

j_gene: TRBJ1-1
d_gene: .
v_gene: TRBV7-9
abundance: .
CDR3nt: TGTGCCAGCAGCTTCTCACAGAACACTGAAGCTTTCTTT
CDR3aa: CASSFSQNTEAFF

j_gene: TRBJ2-3
d_gene: .
v_gene: TRBV6-1
abundance: .
CDR3nt: TGTGCCACCAGAGCGACGGTGAGCACAGATACGCAGTATTTT
CDR3aa: CATRATVSTDTQYF

j_gene: TRBJ1-2
d_gene: .
v_gene: TRBV28
abundance: .
CDR3nt: TGTGCCAGCAGCCGTGACAGTAACTATGGCTACACCTTC
CDR3aa: CASSRDSNYGYTF